This record concerns one TCR beta chain sequence. These data come from a study of blood T cell repertoires in COVID-19. Study-level background: From the United States, Italy and Spain came samples of acute and convalescent COVID-19. Sources were T cells, B-cell-depleted T cells, or PBMCs; the material itself was cDNA or gDNA.

In the authors' workflow: Estimated nucleated cell counts came from reference gene primer amplification. Method: immunoSEQ multiplex PCR; TCRdb's copy keeps in-frame clones and lacks some. V, J and clone size reflect that table, while D and trimming were determined from the DNA. The sample carries about 300,000 clones, approximately 86% recorded once. The receptor was derived from a man aged 18-30 years with active or convalescent COVID-19. The sequenced material came from peripheral blood.

The CDR3 DNA follows: TGTGCCGGCATTCATGGGACAGGGAACATCGACGAGCAGTACTTC. Translated, it gives CAGIHGTGNIDEQYF. The rearrangement joins TRBV7-9 to TRBJ2-7, with 9 bases aligning to TRBD1. Trimming cost V 11 bases and J 5 bases; bases outside gene matches: 16. Germline lookup yields CDR1 SEHNR and CDR2 FQNEAQ (reference sequence). This CDR3 spans 15 amino acids.